This TCR beta chain is drawn from a study of cytomegalovirus exposure and HLA in healthy donors. CDR1 and CDR2 from the germline V gene are SGHKS and YYEKEE (reference sequence). The CDR3 covers 16 residues. The V gene end was trimmed by 3 bases and the J gene end by 8 bases; junction bases not matched to a gene: 11. The PCR ran on 60 Vbeta and 13 Jbeta primers. Assay used: immunoSEQ multiplex PCR; TCRdb lists only in-frame clones, some missing. The sample contains about 130,000 clones, 75% to 90% of which appear only once. Study findings and constraints: With high specificity and sensitivity, the classifier reportedly diagnosed cytomegalovirus status.

This clone appeared a few times. The target antigen is unknown. Material for sequencing was PBMCs. The J gene is TRBJ1-4, the V gene TRBV5-5; 9 bases align to TRBD1. This TCR was sampled from a young man in good health and CMV-seropositive. The CDR3 coding sequence is TGTGCCAGCAGCTCGTTGGGGCGGACAGGGGACGAAAAACTGTTTTTT. It yields the protein CASSSLGRTGDEKLFF.